The 9 T cell receptor beta chains reported below all come from one sample, sequenced in a study of beta chain features in type 1 diabetes. Sequenced material consisted of expressed TCRB transcripts (all of the isolated RNA was reverse transcribed). Assay used: immunoSEQ multiplex PCR; TCRdb lists only in-frame clones, some missing. The repertoire holds 500,000 to 700,000 clones, with roughly a sixth as singletons. Sequenced: naive CD4+ T cells from blood. The receptors originated from a man aged 18 to 35 in good health.

V gene TRBV29-1 combines with J gene TRBJ2-5, with D uncertain. The CDR3 contains 11 residues. The germline V gene has CDR1 SQVTM and CDR2 ANQGSEA. V lost 4 bases and J lost 6, with 9 bases in between. Here the CDR3 reads CSVGATQTQYF. In DNA, the CDR3 is TGCAGCGTTGGTGCCACGCAGACCCAGTACTTC.

In the case of this clone: Other DNA sequences in this sample translate to the same CDR3. This chain's CDR3 is CSVVGRLAKNIQYF. The CDR3 bases are TGCAGCGTTGTAGGGCGATTAGCCAAAAACATTCAGTACTTC. This rearrangement joins TRBV29-1 to TRBJ2-4; D is ambiguous. The V end was cut by 4 bases, the J end by 0 bases, with 10 bases between. The CDR3 loop spans 14 amino acids. Germline CDR1 reads SQVTM; CDR2 reads ANQGSEA.

The rearrangement uses TRBV4-3 and TRBJ2-2; 9 bases are a match to TRBD1. Trimming at V came to 3 bases and at J to 7 bases, leaving 3 bases not matched to a gene. The CDR3 runs 14 residues. Germline V lookup: CDR1 LGHNA, CDR2 YSLEER. For the CDR3, the DNA is TGCGCCAGCAGCCAGACAGGGGGAGTCGGGGAGCTGTTTTTT. Amino acid sequence: CASSQTGGVGELFF.

This clone was counted many times. The CDR3 is CASSLLETQYF. As DNA, the CDR3 is TGTGCCAGCAGTCTACTGGAGACCCAGTACTTC. The rearrangement links TRBV2 to TRBJ2-5; D uncertain. V lost 5 bases and J 5 bases, leaving 6 bases between the germline ends. The CDR3 is made up of 11 amino acids. Germline loops: CDR1 SNHLY, CDR2 FYNNEI.

The CDR3 is CASSLGAGGSYEQYF. The CDR3 DNA reads as TGTGCCAGCAGCTTAGGGGCAGGGGGCTCCTACGAGCAGTACTTC. J is TRBJ2-7 and V is TRBV7-8, with 7 bases that match TRBD1. Per the germline V gene, CDR1 is SGHVS and CDR2 is FQNEAQ. V was clipped by 1 base and J by 0 bases; unmatched bases: 3. This CDR3 is built from 15 residues.

The sample holds a few counts of this clone. CDR3 bases: TGTGCCAGCAGCTTAGTCAGGGCTGCTAATGAAAAACTGTTTTTT. Protein: CASSLVRAANEKLFF. The chain joins TRBV7-2 to TRBJ1-4; D might be TRBD1 (5 bases). CDR1 and CDR2 from the germline V gene are SGHTA and FQGNSA. Trimming removed 1 base at V and 3 bases at J, with 9 bases between. This CDR3 contains 15 residues.

The genes are TRBV10-3 and TRBJ1-4; D gene ambiguous. The length of the CDR3 is 12 residues. Germline CDR1 is ENHRY and CDR2 is SYGVKD. Trimming took off 4 bases at V and 4 bases at J, with 4 bases between the two ends. CDR3 DNA: TGTGCCATCAGTGTCTATAATGAAAAACTGTTTTTT. It specifies CAISVYNEKLFF.

The rearrangement links TRBV5-5 to TRBJ2-3, with unresolved D. Per germline, CDR1 SGHKS and CDR2 YYEKEE (reference sequence). V was cut by 4 bases and J by 1 base, with 13 bases left in between. The CDR3 consists of 15 residues. In DNA form, the CDR3 reads TGTGCCAGCAGCCTCTACGTGGGCCGCACAGATACGCAGTATTTT. Translated, it gives CASSLYVGRTDTQYF.

Only a few counts were recorded for this clone. V is TRBV11-1 and J is TRBJ1-1; 8 positions match TRBD1. This CDR3 spans 15 amino acids. After removal of 5 bases from V and 3 bases from J, the junction contained 8 bases not matched to a gene. CDR1 is SGHAT and CDR2 is FQDESV in the germline V gene (reference sequence). CDR3 sequence: CASSLRQGRDTEAFF. The CDR3 nucleotides are TGTGCCAGCAGCCTCCGACAGGGGAGGGACACTGAAGCTTTCTTT.